The 29 T cell receptor beta chains in this list originate from one sample, sequenced in a study of T cell repertoires in cytomegalovirus infection. Their cognate antigens are unknown. TCRdb passed the reads through MiXCR, listing each CDR3 protein once. The top ten clones hold over 12% of a sample with 900,000 to 950,000 distinct CDR3 sequences, around a third of them seen once. Specimen: cultured CD8+ T cells from PBMCs, collected from culture after CMV antigen stimulation. Receptor source: a human donor in good health (CMV status not recorded). Some clones in this sample may be carry-over from other donors' samples.

V gene TRBV19 combines with J gene TRBJ1-5; 7 positions match TRBD1. The V and J ends lost 5 bases and 5 bases, in that order; junction bases with no gene match: 15. CDR3 length: 17 residues. Germline CDR1 is LNHDA and CDR2 is SQIVND (reference sequence). This CDR3 is CASSAGTRDRFYQPQHF. For the CDR3, the DNA is TGTGCCAGTAGTGCGGGGACCCGGGACAGATTCTATCAGCCCCAGCATTTT.

This sequence joins TRBV6-1 and TRBJ2-5; D could derive from TRBD1 or TRBD2 (5 bases each). Germline assignment: CDR1 MNHNS and CDR2 SASEGT. The CDR3 runs to 14 residues. V lost 6 bases to trimming and J lost 5 bases, with 16 bases between them. Written as DNA, the CDR3 is TGTGCCAGCAGCGACTCCAGGGAGAGGGAGACCCAGTACTTC. Its protein is CASSDSRERETQYF.

This clonotype was observed a few times. The V gene is TRBV4-1, the J gene TRBJ2-1, with 13 bases aligning to TRBD2. J gave up 5 bases and V 2 bases, and 9 bases lay outside the gene matches. CDR1 is MGHRA, CDR2 YSYEKL, per germline. This CDR3 comprises 18 residues. The CDR3 nucleotides are TGCGCCAGCAGCCAACTAATTTCGGGACTAGCGGGGCACAATGAGCAGTTCTTC. Protein: CASSQLISGLAGHNEQFF.

This clonotype was detected a few times. V gene TRBV7-9 combines with J gene TRBJ2-1; D could derive from TRBD1 or TRBD2 (5 bases each). Trimming took off 5 bases at V and 3 bases at J, with 11 bases between the two ends. Germline CDR1 SEHNR, CDR2 FQNEAQ (reference sequence). The CDR3 consists of 14 residues. The DNA of the CDR3 is TGTGCCAGCAGCGACCTGGGACGCTACAATGAGCAGTTCTTC. Translated, it gives CASSDLGRYNEQFF.

This clonotype was observed at least ten times. This chain links TRBV7-6 with TRBJ1-5; TRBD1 matches 9 bases. CDR1 SGHVS and CDR2 FNYEAQ come from the germline V gene. The CDR3 has 14 residues. The V gene end was trimmed by 2 bases and the J gene end by 7 bases; junction bases not matched to a gene: 3. The CDR3 reads CASSLKTGGQPQHF. The DNA for the CDR3 is TGTGCCAGCAGCTTAAAGACAGGGGGACAGCCCCAGCATTTT.

This clonotype has only a few counts. The rearrangement joins TRBV6-5 to TRBJ1-6; the match to TRBD1 covers 8 bases. The CDR3 runs 18 residues. Germline V gene data show CDR1 as MNHEY and CDR2 as SVGAGI. After removal of 1 base from V and 7 bases from J, the junction contained 12 bases not matched to a gene. This CDR3 reads CASSYYPFRQGNNSPLHF. The CDR3 DNA is TGTGCCAGCAGTTACTACCCGTTTCGACAGGGGAACAATTCACCCCTCCACTTT.

This chain uses TRBV7-8 with TRBJ1-2; TRBD1 is a possible D gene (6 bases). Per the germline V gene, CDR1 is SGHVS and CDR2 is FQNEAQ. This CDR3 is built from 16 residues. Trimming left V 1 base short and J 1 base short, with 13 bases between. The CDR3 loop is CASSLVGGAGNYGYTF. The CDR3 nucleotides read TGTGCCAGCAGCTTAGTGGGGGGCGCCGGTAACTATGGCTACACCTTC.

V is TRBV27 and J is TRBJ2-6; D gene ambiguous. The CDR3 consists of 14 residues. Germline V gives CDR1 MNHEY, CDR2 SMNVEV (reference sequence). Trimming left V 6 bases short and J 3 bases short, with 9 bases between. CDR3: CASRHVDGANVLTF. In DNA, the CDR3 is TGTGCCAGCAGACACGTAGATGGGGCCAACGTCCTGACTTTC.

This clonotype showed up just a few times. This chain uses TRBV27 with TRBJ2-7; D is unclear. CDR3 size: 14 residues. Germline-derived CDR1 and CDR2 are MNHEY and SMNVEV (reference sequence). The ends were cut back, 4 bases at V and 5 bases at J, with 15 bases in the middle. CDR3 loop: CASSSHPDNHEQYF. In DNA, the CDR3 is TGTGCCAGCAGTTCCCATCCCGACAATCACGAGCAGTACTTC.

The chain is built from TRBV2 and TRBJ1-2; 7 nucleotides align to TRBD1. Germline CDR1 SNHLY, CDR2 FYNNEI. Unmatched junction bases numbered 9, after V lost 11 bases and J lost 3 bases. This CDR3 spans 13 amino acids. The CDR3 spells CAVPRQGDYGYTF. DNA of the CDR3: TGTGCCGTGCCTCGACAGGGTGACTATGGCTACACCTTC.

V and J are TRBV6-2 or TRBV6-3 and TRBJ1-5, with unresolved D. Germline-derived CDR1 and CDR2 are MNHEY and SVGEGT. The CDR3 contains 15 residues. Trimming removed 4 bases at V and 4 bases at J, with 14 bases between. CDR3 residues: CASSFPRSGNQPQHF. CDR3 bases: TGTGCCAGCAGTTTTCCTCGATCGGGAAATCAGCCCCAGCATTTT.

This sequence joins TRBV19 and TRBJ2-3; 7 bases match TRBD2. There are 15 residues in the CDR3. After removal of 2 bases from V and 5 bases from J, the junction contained 7 bases not matched to a gene. CDR1 and CDR2 from the germline V gene are LNHDA and SQIVND (reference sequence). This chain's CDR3 is CASSISRASGDTQYF. CDR3 DNA sequence: TGTGCCAGTAGTATATCCCGGGCTAGCGGAGATACGCAGTATTTT.

To note about this clonotype: Possible read error: a much larger clone is one base away. The rearrangement joins TRBV11-2 to TRBJ1-6, with D unclear. Germline CDR1 and CDR2: SGHAT and FQNNGV. This CDR3 region has 11 residues. Deletions cut 7 bases from V and 5 bases from J, with 3 bases between. The CDR3 region has the DNA TGTGCCAGCAACAATAATTCACCCCTCCACTTT. Translated: CASNNNSPLHF.

This clonotype was detected a few times. V usage is TRBV5-6 and J usage is TRBJ1-1; a possible D gene is TRBD1 (6 bases). Trimming shortened V by 4 bases and J by 7 bases, and 11 bases separated the two germline ends. The germline CDR1 and CDR2 sequences are SGHDT and YYEEEE. The CDR3 runs to 12 residues. The CDR3 protein is CASSTRGREAFF. The CDR3 DNA follows: TGTGCCAGCAGCACCAGGGGACGTGAAGCTTTCTTT.

In this sample, this clonotype turned up a few times. V is TRBV19 and J is TRBJ2-7; D tentatively reads TRBD1 or TRBD2 (5 bases each). CDR3 length: 14 amino acids. Trimming removed 3 bases from V and 4 bases from J, with 13 bases in between. From germline, CDR1 is LNHDA and CDR2 SQIVND (reference sequence). The CDR3 nucleotides are TGTGCCAGTAGTATCTATGGGGGAGATTACGAGCAGTACTTC. As protein: CASSIYGGDYEQYF.

This clonotype was observed a handful of times. The chain joins TRBV2 to TRBJ2-5, with D perhaps matching TRBD1 (6 bases). The CDR3 is 15 residues long. The V end lost 7 bases, the J end lost 2 bases, and 17 bases lay between the germline ends. Germline CDR1 reads SNHLY; CDR2 reads FYNNEI. The CDR3 nucleotides read TGTGCCAGCATAGCTGGCAGGGGACAACAAGAGACCCAGTACTTC. It encodes CASIAGRGQQETQYF.

This clonotype occurred a few times. The chain couples TRBV4-1 to TRBJ2-2; D tentatively reads TRBD1 or TRBD2 (5 bases each). This CDR3 contains 15 residues. Trimming pared 4 bases from V and 5 bases from J, leaving 14 bases between. Per the germline V gene, CDR1 is MGHRA and CDR2 is YSYEKL. Here the CDR3 reads CASSPRDLGTGELFF. The CDR3 DNA reads as TGCGCCAGCAGCCCCCGGGACCTTGGGACCGGGGAGCTGTTTTTT.

This clonotype was detected ten times or more. The V and J genes are TRBV7-2 and TRBJ1-1, with a possible D match to TRBD1 (6 bases). Trimming took 4 bases from V and 5 from J, leaving 11 bases between them. Germline loops: CDR1 SGHTA, CDR2 FQGNSA. CDR3 length: 13 residues. The CDR3 DNA follows: TGTGCCAGCAGCTGGGGGCTTAAGACTGAAGCTTTCTTT. Protein sequence: CASSWGLKTEAFF.

This clonotype was observed a handful of times. This sequence joins TRBV27 and TRBJ1-2; 10 bases are shared with TRBD1. The length of the CDR3 is 16 residues. After removal of 4 bases from V and 2 bases from J, the junction contained 7 bases not matched to a gene. Germline V lookup: CDR1 MNHEY, CDR2 SMNVEV (reference sequence). The CDR3 DNA sequence: TGTGCCAGCAGTTCAAACGACAGGGGGCTGAACTATGGCTACACCTTC. This translates into CASSSNDRGLNYGYTF.

The genes are TRBV19 and TRBJ2-7; a possible D gene is TRBD2 (6 bases). V was shortened by 5 bases and J by 5 bases, with 19 bases between the two germline ends. CDR3 length: 15 amino acids. Germline V gene lookup returns CDR1 LNHDA and CDR2 SQIVND (reference sequence). CDR3 bases: TGTGCCAGTAGTGGAGGGGCAGTGGGGTTTGACGAGCAGTACTTC. Its translation is CASSGGAVGFDEQYF.

This clonotype came up a few times. The chain has TRBV12-3 or TRBV12-4 and TRBJ2-5; TRBD1 aligns across 7 bases. The CDR3 consists of 16 residues. Trimming removed 3 bases from V and 2 bases from J; junction bases left unmatched: 9. CDR3 sequence reads: CASSFAPGQQQETQYF. The CDR3 nucleotides are TGTGCCAGCAGTTTCGCCCCGGGACAGCAACAAGAGACCCAGTACTTC.

In its sample, this clonotype was seen many times. The V gene is TRBV6-5, the J gene TRBJ2-1; D uncertain. Trimming shortened V by 2 bases and J by 0 bases, and 11 bases separated the two germline ends. The CDR3 is 16 residues long. From germline, CDR1 is MNHEY and CDR2 SVGAGI. The DNA for the CDR3 is TGTGCCAGCAGTTACGTGTCGGTGAGCTCCTACAATGAGCAGTTCTTC. The encoded protein is CASSYVSVSSYNEQFF.

CDR3 sequence reads: CASRATVGATLEVANSGANVLTF. The DNA for the CDR3 is TGTGCCAGCAGGGCCACCGTAGGGGCGACCCTAGAGGTGGCTAACTCTGGGGCCAACGTCCTGACTTTC. The rearrangement uses TRBV28 and TRBJ2-6; perhaps TRBD1 as D (5 bases). Per the germline V gene, CDR1 is MDHEN and CDR2 is SYDVKM. Trimming removed 6 bases from V and 0 bases from J, with 33 bases in between. This CDR3 region has 23 residues.

Remarks on this clonotype: Since a much larger clone is just one base distant, this may be a read error. It is likely a read error, because the conserved phenylalanine at the end of the CDR3 is missing. The J gene is TRBJ2-3, the V gene TRBV7-8, with a weak D call TRBD2 (7 bases). V was clipped by 3 bases and J by 4 bases, with 14 bases between them. Germline loops: CDR1 SGHVS, CDR2 FQNEAQ. The CDR3 runs 15 residues. This CDR3 reads CASSFPGGLADTQYS. In DNA, the CDR3 is TGTGCCAGCAGCTTCCCGGGGGGCCTTGCAGATACGCAGTATTCT.

With regard to this clonotype: An end of the junction does not agree with germline; a read error may underlie this. The chain is built from TRBV27 and TRBJ2-3, with 10 bases fitting TRBD2. This CDR3 region has 17 residues. Per the germline V gene, CDR1 is MNHEY and CDR2 is SMNVEV (reference sequence). The CDR3 DNA reads TGTACCAGCGCGGCTAGCGGGGGACCCCGGGTATCAGATACGCAGTATTTT. Encoded protein: CTSAASGGPRVSDTQYF.

The rearrangement uses TRBV15 and TRBJ2-3; TRBD2 matches 10 bases. V shed 5 bases and J 4 bases; nucleotides not matched to a gene: 12. Germline CDR1 and CDR2: LNHNV and YYDKDF (reference sequence). This CDR3 region has 17 residues. CDR3 protein: CATSGQRGGRAPDTQYF. Here the CDR3 DNA reads TGTGCCACCAGCGGGCAGCGGGGGGGCCGTGCCCCAGATACGCAGTATTTT.

The chain recombines TRBV7-6 with TRBJ1-5; D gene ambiguous. Per the germline V gene, CDR1 is SGHVS and CDR2 is FNYEAQ. V lost 5 bases and J 7 bases, leaving 18 bases between the germline ends. The CDR3 length is 15 residues. CDR3 sequence (DNA): TGTGCCAGCAGCCCCGGCGCTGGAGGAGACCAGCCCCAGCATTTT. It translates to CASSPGAGGDQPQHF.

This clonotype was seen only a few times. The chain joins TRBV6-1 to TRBJ1-3, with 10 bases lining up with TRBD1. The CDR3 has 17 amino acids. CDR1 and CDR2 from the germline V gene are MNHNS and SASEGT. The V and J ends lost 3 bases and 0 bases, in that order; junction bases with no gene match: 5. This chain's CDR3 is CASSDGTGAYSGNTIYF. The CDR3 DNA follows: TGTGCCAGCAGTGATGGGACAGGGGCCTACTCTGGAAACACCATATATTTT.

In its sample, this clonotype was seen a few times. V gene TRBV12-3 or TRBV12-4 combines with J gene TRBJ1-1; D remains ambiguous. The CDR3 covers 12 residues. V lost 6 bases and J lost 5, with 10 bases in between. The CDR3 is CASSRPLTEAFF. For the CDR3, the DNA is TGTGCCAGCAGCCGGCCTTTGACTGAAGCTTTCTTT.